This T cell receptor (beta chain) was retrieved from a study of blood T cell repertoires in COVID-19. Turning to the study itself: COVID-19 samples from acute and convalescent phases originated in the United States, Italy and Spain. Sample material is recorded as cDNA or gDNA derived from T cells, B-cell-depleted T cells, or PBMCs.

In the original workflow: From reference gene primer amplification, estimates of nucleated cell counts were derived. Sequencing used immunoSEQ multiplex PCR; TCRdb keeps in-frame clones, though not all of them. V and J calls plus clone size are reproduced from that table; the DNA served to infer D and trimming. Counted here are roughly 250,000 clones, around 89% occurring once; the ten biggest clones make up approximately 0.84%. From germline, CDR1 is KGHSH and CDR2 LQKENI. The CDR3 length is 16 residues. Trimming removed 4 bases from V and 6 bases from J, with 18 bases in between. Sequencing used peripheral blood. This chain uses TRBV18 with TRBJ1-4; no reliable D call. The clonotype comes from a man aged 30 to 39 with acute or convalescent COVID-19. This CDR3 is CASSRFLGSWDEKLFF. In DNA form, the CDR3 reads TGTGCCAGCTCACGCTTCCTGGGCAGCTGGGATGAAAAACTGTTTTTT.